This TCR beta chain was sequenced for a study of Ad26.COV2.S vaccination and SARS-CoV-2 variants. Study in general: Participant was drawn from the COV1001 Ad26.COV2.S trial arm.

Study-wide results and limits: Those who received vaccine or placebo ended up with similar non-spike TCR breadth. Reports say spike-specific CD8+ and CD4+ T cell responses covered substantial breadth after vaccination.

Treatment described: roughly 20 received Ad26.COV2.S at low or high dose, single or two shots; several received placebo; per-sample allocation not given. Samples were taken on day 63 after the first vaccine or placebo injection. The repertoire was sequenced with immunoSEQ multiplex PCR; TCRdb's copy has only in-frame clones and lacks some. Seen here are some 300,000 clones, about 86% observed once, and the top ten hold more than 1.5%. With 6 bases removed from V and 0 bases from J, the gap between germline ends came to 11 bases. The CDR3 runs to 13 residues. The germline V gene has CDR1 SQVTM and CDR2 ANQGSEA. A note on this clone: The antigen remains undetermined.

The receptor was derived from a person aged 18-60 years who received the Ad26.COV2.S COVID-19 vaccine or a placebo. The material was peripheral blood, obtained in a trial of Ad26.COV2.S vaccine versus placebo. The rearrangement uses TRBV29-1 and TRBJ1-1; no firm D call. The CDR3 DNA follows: TGCAGCGTGACGCGCGGCATGAACACTGAAGCTTTCTTT. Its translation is CSVTRGMNTEAFF.